The 9 T cell receptor beta chains listed next were all sequenced from one sample in a study of tumor-infiltrating lymphocytes in primary liver carcinoma. TCR beta cDNA came from roughly 0.45 ug total RNA, primed with a constant-region primer. Libraries for TCR beta were built through three nested multiplex PCR rounds, which together made up a slightly modified ARM-PCR procedure. TRBV1-TRBV30 forward primers paired with a C-beta reverse primer were used in the first two PCR rounds, which ran roughly 10 cycles each. MiXCR, applied by TCRdb to the multiplex PCR reads, yields one record per CDR3 protein. The table includes fewer than 400,000 distinct CDR3 sequences, approximately 54% detected once. Unsorted whole blood served as the source of blood RNA, and germline DNA was extracted as well. Specimen: peripheral blood. Receptors originate from a woman aged 25 to 39 with primary liver carcinoma and hepatitis B virus infection.

In its sample, this clonotype was seen once. A much more abundant neighbour one base away suggests this may be a read error. This chain uses TRBV6-6 with TRBJ2-7; 7 positions match TRBD1. This CDR3 region has 17 residues. Germline V lookup: CDR1 MNHNY, CDR2 SVGAGI (reference sequence). With V trimmed by 1 base and J by 7 bases, 16 bases remained unmatched. CDR3 in DNA: TGTGCCAGCAGTTACTTGACAGGGTACCCCCATCTAGAGGAGCAGTACTTC. Encoded protein: CASSYLTGYPHLEEQYF.

Regarding this clonotype: It may be a read error: a sequence one base away is much more abundant. The V and J genes are TRBV4-2 and TRBJ1-2; 8 bases agree with TRBD1. Germline values: CDR1 LGHNA, CDR2 YNFKEQ. The CDR3 is 18 amino acids. The CDR3 loop is CASIQAVGTGYLNYGYTF. The CDR3 DNA follows: TGTGCCAGCATCCAAGCCGTGGGGACAGGCTATTTAAACTATGGCTACACCTTC.

With regard to this clonotype: A clone one base away is much larger, so this may be a read error. This rearrangement joins TRBV29-1 to TRBJ2-3; D gene uncertain. This CDR3 comprises 12 residues. V lost 7 bases and J 3 bases, leaving 11 bases between the germline ends. Germline CDR1 reads SQVTM; CDR2 reads ANQGSEA. The CDR3 sequence is CSAEERTDTQYF. CDR3 bases: TGCAGCGCTGAGGAAAGAACAGATACGCAGTATTTT.

This clonotype was recorded once. Given a much more abundant clone one base away, this may be a read error. The chain couples TRBV29-1 to TRBJ2-2, with 11 positions matching TRBD1. Germline V CDR1 and CDR2: SQVTM, ANQGSEA. This CDR3 is 15 amino acids long. The CDR3 DNA follows: TGCAGCGTTGCAGGGACAGGGGGTAACACCAGGGAGCTGTTTTTT. It specifies CSVAGTGGNTRELFF.

Concerning this clonotype itself: It may be a read error: a sequence one base away is much more abundant. This chain links TRBV4-3 with TRBJ2-1, with 9 positions matching TRBD2. The junction had 12 bases not matched to a gene; V was cut back by 5 bases and J by 4 bases. This CDR3 contains 17 residues. Germline CDR1 is LGHNA and CDR2 is YSLEER. The DNA for the CDR3 is TGCGCCAGCAGCAGCCGACAAGCGGGAGGACTGTACAATGAGCAGTTCTTC. Residues: CASSSRQAGGLYNEQFF.

This clonotype was observed many times. The genes are TRBV6-6 and TRBJ2-1; tentative D call: TRBD1 (6 bases). The CDR3 is 15 residues long. Trimming pared 0 bases from V and 10 bases from J, leaving 16 bases between. From germline, CDR1 is MNHNY and CDR2 SVGAGI (reference sequence). The chain's CDR3 is CASSYSLGASAEQFF. The DNA for the CDR3 is TGTGCCAGCAGTTACTCCCTGGGGGCCTCAGCCGAGCAGTTCTTC.

For this clonotype: A much larger clone differs by one base, so this may be a read error. CDR3 DNA sequence: TGTGCCAGCAGTTACTCACGGGGGCAAGAGACCCAGTACTTC. It codes for CASSYSRGQETQYF. The chain links TRBV6-5 to TRBJ2-5; TRBD2 is a possible D gene (6 bases). V was clipped by 0 bases and J by 2 bases, with 7 bases between them. This CDR3 spans 14 amino acids. CDR1 is MNHEY and CDR2 is SVGAGI in the germline V gene.

As to this clonotype: Germline and junction disagree at one end, which may indicate a read error. The chain recombines TRBV11-2 with TRBJ2-2; 11 bases are a match to TRBD2. The CDR3 covers 16 residues. CDR1 and CDR2 from the germline V gene are SGHAT and FQNNGV. The CDR3 protein is CASSYMTSGDTGELFF. CDR3 nucleotide sequence: TGTGCCAGCAGCTACATGACTAGCGGGGACACAGGGGAGCTGTTTTTT.

To note about this clonotype: A much larger clone differs from this one at a single base, so this may be a read error. This rearrangement joins TRBV11-2 to TRBJ2-1; D not resolved. The germline V gene has CDR1 SGHAT and CDR2 FQNNGV. Trimming shortened V by 7 bases and J by 0 bases, and 13 bases separated the two germline ends. The CDR3 sequence is 15 residues long. The CDR3, as DNA: TGTGCCAGCAATAGGGAAAGTAGCTCCTACAATGAGCAGTTCTTC. This codes for CASNRESSSYNEQFF.